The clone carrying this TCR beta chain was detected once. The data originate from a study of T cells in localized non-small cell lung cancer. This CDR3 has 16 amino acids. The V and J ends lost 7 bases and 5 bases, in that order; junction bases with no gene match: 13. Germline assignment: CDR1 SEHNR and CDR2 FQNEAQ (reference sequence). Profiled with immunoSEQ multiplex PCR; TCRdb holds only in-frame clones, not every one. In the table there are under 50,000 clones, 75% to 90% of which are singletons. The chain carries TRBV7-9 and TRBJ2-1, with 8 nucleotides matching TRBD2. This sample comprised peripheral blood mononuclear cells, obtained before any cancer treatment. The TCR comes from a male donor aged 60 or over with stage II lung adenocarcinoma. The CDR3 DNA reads TGTGCCAGCACTTATACGTCCGGGACTAGGCACAATGAGCAGTTCTTC. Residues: CASTYTSGTRHNEQFF.